This paragraph reports one TCR beta chain. In the original analysis: Counts of nucleated cells, estimated from reference gene primer amplification, were obtained. The repertoire was sequenced with immunoSEQ multiplex PCR; TCRdb's copy has only in-frame clones and lacks some. The V and J calls and clone size are taken from that table; D and trimming were inferred from the DNA. The sample carries about 160,000 clones, more than 60% recorded once. This sample is drawn from a study of blood T cell repertoires in COVID-19. Study-level background: Material from acute and convalescent COVID-19 was sourced from the United States, Italy and Spain. The analysed material was cDNA or gDNA that came from T cells, B-cell-depleted T cells, or PBMCs.

CDR1 is SQVTM, CDR2 ANQGSEA, per germline. The CDR3 has 15 amino acids. Trimming removed 4 bases from V and 2 bases from J, with 15 bases in between. The sequence was collected from a man in his sixties with acute or convalescent COVID-19. This chain uses TRBV29-1 with TRBJ1-3, with D perhaps matching TRBD1 (6 bases). Sequencing used peripheral blood. CDR3 in amino acids: CSVADDRTPGNTIYF. The CDR3, as DNA: TGCAGCGTTGCCGACGACAGGACTCCTGGAAACACCATATATTTT.